Below, 12 T cell receptor beta chains from the same sample are listed, as sequenced in a study of blood T cell repertoires in COVID-19. TCRdb's copy holds only in-frame clones and misses some; the assay was immunoSEQ multiplex PCR. The data hold 200,000 or so clones, with approximately 84% observed a single time. Sequencing input: PBMCs or T cells enriched from blood (not recorded which). These TCRs come from a man between 40 and 49 years old who had recovered from COVID-19.

The chain carries TRBV5-1 and TRBJ2-5, with 14 nucleotides matching TRBD2. V trimming: 5 bases; J trimming: 2 bases; junction bases outside the gene matches: 8. This CDR3 region has 17 residues. Germline V gene lookup returns CDR1 SGHRS and CDR2 YFSETQ. The CDR3 spells CASSSLGLAGAQETQYF. As DNA, the CDR3 is TGCGCCAGCAGTTCATTGGGACTAGCGGGGGCACAAGAGACCCAGTACTTC.

The chain employs TRBV10-3 and TRBJ1-1; D possibly corresponds to TRBD1 (5 bases). CDR1 is ENHRY and CDR2 is SYGVKD in the germline V gene. The CDR3 spans 12 residues. V lost 10 bases to trimming and J lost 4 bases, with 13 bases between them. The CDR3 here is CASQGRGTEAFF. CDR3 sequence (DNA): TGTGCCAGCCAGGGCAGAGGCACTGAAGCTTTCTTT.

This chain uses TRBV5-1 with TRBJ2-7; 9 bases agree with TRBD1. Trimming took 3 bases from V and 6 from J; bases not matched to a gene: 10. Germline CDR1 reads SGHRS; CDR2 reads YFSETQ. This CDR3 contains 15 residues. The CDR3, as DNA: TGCGCCAGCAGCTCGTCTCCGGGACAGGGTGGCGAGCAGTACTTC. It is translated as CASSSSPGQGGEQYF. The full variable domain, with the rest looked up from reference TRBV5-1 and TRBJ2-7, is KAGVTQTPRYLIKTRGQQVTLSCSPISGHRSVSWYQQTPGQGLQFLFEYFSETQRNKGNFPGRFSGRQFSNSRSEMNVSTLELGDSALYLCASSSSPGQGGEQYFGPGTRLTVT.

A single count supports this clone. The chain employs TRBV7-8 and TRBJ1-1; 9 bases line up with TRBD1. Per the germline V gene, CDR1 is SGHVS and CDR2 is FQNEAQ. The junction had 10 bases not matched to a gene; V was cut back by 4 bases and J by 4 bases. CDR3 length: 16 residues. DNA of the CDR3: TGTGCCAGCAGCTCCGGGACAGGGTTGTGGATCACTGAAGCTTTCTTT. It specifies CASSSGTGLWITEAFF.

The chain couples TRBV30 to TRBJ1-2, with 9 positions matching TRBD1. CDR3 length: 14 amino acids. Unmatched junction bases numbered 12, after V lost 5 bases and J lost 8 bases. Per the germline V gene, CDR1 is GTSNPN and CDR2 is SVGIG (reference sequence). CDR3 sequence reads: CAWYRLGTGRGYTF. The CDR3, as DNA: TGTGCCTGGTATCGATTAGGGACAGGGAGGGGCTACACCTTC.

The chain employs TRBV27 and TRBJ1-5; D gene uncertain. The CDR3 has 17 amino acids. The V gene lost 3 bases and the J gene lost 9 bases, with 24 bases spanning the gap. Germline V gene sequence: CDR1 MNHEY, CDR2 SMNVEV (reference sequence). CDR3 protein: CASSLRPSGVLTRPQHF. CDR3 nucleotide sequence: TGTGCCAGCAGTTTGAGGCCCTCCGGGGTCCTCACTCGGCCCCAGCATTTT.

This clone has only one observation. This chain uses TRBV5-1 with TRBJ2-2; 11 nucleotides match TRBD1. Looked up from germline, CDR1 is SGHRS and CDR2 is YFSETQ. This CDR3 is built from 15 residues. The junction had 3 bases not matched to a gene; V was cut back by 4 bases and J by 4 bases. This CDR3 reads CASSPGTGGTGELFF. In nucleotides, the CDR3 is TGCGCCAGCAGCCCCGGGACAGGGGGCACCGGGGAGCTGTTTTTT.

The CDR3 bases are TGCGCCAGCAGCTTGGCCAGGGGGTGGAGCTCCTACGAGCAGTACTTC. It encodes CASSLARGWSSYEQYF. V and J are TRBV5-1 and TRBJ2-7; 7 positions agree with TRBD1. Germline CDR1 reads SGHRS; CDR2 reads YFSETQ. CDR3 length: 16 amino acids. V shed 0 bases and J 0 bases; nucleotides not matched to a gene: 6. Filled out from reference TRBV5-1 and TRBJ2-7, the complete variable domain reads KAGVTQTPRYLIKTRGQQVTLSCSPISGHRSVSWYQQTPGQGLQFLFEYFSETQRNKGNFPGRFSGRQFSNSRSEMNVSTLELGDSALYLCASSLARGWSSYEQYFGPGTRLTVT.

The chain uses TRBV25-1 and TRBJ1-4; TRBD1 might be the D (5 bases). The CDR3 contains 15 residues. V shed 3 bases and J shed 7 bases, with 15 bases lying between them. CDR1 MGHDK and CDR2 SYGVNS come from the germline V gene. The CDR3 nucleotides read TGTGCCAGCAGTGACCCCATGGGGGGGGGTGAAAAACTGTTTTTT. The encoded protein is CASSDPMGGGEKLFF.

This chain joins TRBV15 and TRBJ1-3, with D possibly matching TRBD1 (5 bases). This CDR3 region has 15 residues. The germline V gene encodes CDR1 LNHNV and CDR2 YYDKDF (reference sequence). The V end lost 0 bases, the J end lost 4 bases, and 10 bases lay between the germline ends. The CDR3 DNA is TGTGCCACCAGCAGAGATCCCAGGGTAGGAAACACCATATATTTT. This translates into CATSRDPRVGNTIYF.

The V and J genes are TRBV4-3 and TRBJ1-1; D perhaps matches TRBD1 (5 bases). The length of the CDR3 is 14 residues. Germline V gene sequence: CDR1 LGHNA, CDR2 YSLEER. V lost 3 bases and J lost 5, with 13 bases in between. For the CDR3, the DNA is TGCGCCAGCAGCCAGTGGTCAGGGAAGACTGAAGCTTTCTTT. Residues: CASSQWSGKTEAFF.

The V call is TRBV6-5, the J call TRBJ2-2; 7 bases are shared with TRBD1. The CDR3 extends over 16 amino acids. CDR1 is MNHEY, CDR2 SVGAGI, per germline. Trimming at V came to 2 bases and at J to 7 bases, leaving 10 bases not matched to a gene. CDR3 in DNA: TGTGCCAGCAGTTACACCTATAACAGGGGCGTCGGGGAGCTGTTTTTT. Protein sequence: CASSYTYNRGVGELFF.